The sequence of this T cell receptor (beta chain) was determined in a study of T cell changes during pregnancy in multiple sclerosis. Trimming pared 4 bases from V and 3 bases from J, leaving 12 bases between. The germline V gene encodes CDR1 LGHNA and CDR2 YSLEER. The CDR3 length is 14 residues. The table came from immunoSEQ multiplex PCR; TCRdb's copy has only in-frame clones and leaves some out. Among roughly 54,000 clones, 92% were seen once, and the ten largest hold approximately 0.64%. The specimen was CD4+ T cells from peripheral blood mononuclear cells, collected after pregnancy. The V call is TRBV4-3, the J call TRBJ2-5; D is ambiguous. This TCR was sampled from a female donor with multiple sclerosis, enrolled in a pregnancy study. The CDR3 DNA sequence: TGCGCCAGCAGCCGCACGGAGCGTGAAGAGACCCAGTACTTC. Translating gives CASSRTEREETQYF.